These T cell receptor beta chains were read from a single sample in a study of tumor-infiltrating lymphocytes in primary liver carcinoma. MiXCR was run by TCRdb on the multiplex PCR reads, yielding one entry per CDR3 protein. The sample lists about 310,000 distinct CDR3 sequences, roughly 60% occurring once. The sample comprised peripheral blood. Source of these receptors: a woman between 25 and 40 years old with primary liver carcinoma and hepatitis B virus infection. Both conserved end residues are part of each CDR3. Fields, in order: clone size, V gene, D gene, J gene, CDR3 DNA, CDR3 protein. A D gene is named only where the DNA matches it firmly. The size entry is marked missing in some rows and otherwise reads once, few, many or a size class.

clone size: NA
V gene: TRBV4-1
D gene: NA
J gene: TRBJ1-5
CDR3 DNA: TGCGCCAGCGGCCAAGAAAATCAGCCCCAGCATTTT
CDR3 protein: CASGQENQPQHF

clone size: NA
V gene: TRBV14
D gene: NA
J gene: TRBJ2-3
CDR3 DNA: TGTGTCAGCAGCCATACCCCGTCTACGCAGTATTTT
CDR3 protein: CVSSHTPSTQYF

clone size: many
V gene: TRBV6-5
D gene: TRBD1
J gene: TRBJ2-7
CDR3 DNA: TGTGCCAGCAGTCAGGGACAGAGCTACGAGCAGTACTTC
CDR3 protein: CASSQGQSYEQYF

clone size: few
V gene: TRBV6-2/TRBV6-3
D gene: NA
J gene: TRBJ2-7
CDR3 DNA: TGTGCCAGCAGCCTCACCGACAGGCGAGCCTCCCAATGCTTC
CDR3 protein: CASSLTDRRASQCF

clone size: few
V gene: TRBV5-6
D gene: NA
J gene: TRBJ1-5
CDR3 DNA: TGTGCCAGCAGCTTCTTTCAGGGTAGGACTCAGCCCCAGCATTTT
CDR3 protein: CASSFFQGRTQPQHF

clone size: NA
V gene: TRBV11-2
D gene: NA
J gene: TRBJ2-1
CDR3 DNA: TGTGCCAGCAGCTCGACTCGCGGCTCCTACAATGAGCAGTTTTTC
CDR3 protein: CASSSTRGSYNEQFF

clone size: NA
V gene: TRBV11-2
D gene: TRBD2
J gene: TRBJ2-1
CDR3 DNA: TGTGCCAGCAGAATCGGACTAGCGGGAATGAACAATGAGCAGTTCTTC
CDR3 protein: CASRIGLAGMNNEQFF

clone size: few
V gene: TRBV4-3
D gene: NA
J gene: TRBJ1-2
CDR3 DNA: TGCGCCAGCAGCACTGAGCTGGAGATCTATGACTACACCTTC
CDR3 protein: CASSTELEIYDYTF

clone size: many
V gene: TRBV12-3/TRBV12-4
D gene: NA
J gene: TRBJ2-3
CDR3 DNA: TGTGCCAGCAGTTTGAGGAGACGGAGCACAGATACGCAGTATTTT
CDR3 protein: CASSLRRRSTDTQYF

clone size: NA
V gene: TRBV30
D gene: NA
J gene: TRBJ1-2
CDR3 DNA: TGTACCTGGAGCAGGGGCCCAGGCGGCTACACCTTC
CDR3 protein: CTWSRGPGGYTF

clone size: NA
V gene: TRBV6-1
D gene: NA
J gene: TRBJ2-6
CDR3 DNA: TGTGCCAGCTCCACAGGGAGTGGGGCCAACGTCCTGACTTTC
CDR3 protein: CASSTGSGANVLTF